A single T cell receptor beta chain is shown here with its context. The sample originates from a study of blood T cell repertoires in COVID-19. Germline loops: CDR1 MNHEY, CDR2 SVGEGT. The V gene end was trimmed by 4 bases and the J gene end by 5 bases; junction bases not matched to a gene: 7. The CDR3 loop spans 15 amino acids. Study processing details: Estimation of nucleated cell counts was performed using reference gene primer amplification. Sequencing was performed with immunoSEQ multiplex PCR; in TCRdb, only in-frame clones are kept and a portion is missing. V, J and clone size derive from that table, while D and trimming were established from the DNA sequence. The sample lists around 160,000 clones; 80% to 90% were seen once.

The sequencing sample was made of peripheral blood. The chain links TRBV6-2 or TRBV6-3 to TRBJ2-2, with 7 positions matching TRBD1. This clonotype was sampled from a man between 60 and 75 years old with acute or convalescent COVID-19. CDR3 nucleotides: TGTGCCAGCAGTTTGAGGGGGCTTGGAACCGGGGAGCTGTTTTTT. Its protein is CASSLRGLGTGELFF.